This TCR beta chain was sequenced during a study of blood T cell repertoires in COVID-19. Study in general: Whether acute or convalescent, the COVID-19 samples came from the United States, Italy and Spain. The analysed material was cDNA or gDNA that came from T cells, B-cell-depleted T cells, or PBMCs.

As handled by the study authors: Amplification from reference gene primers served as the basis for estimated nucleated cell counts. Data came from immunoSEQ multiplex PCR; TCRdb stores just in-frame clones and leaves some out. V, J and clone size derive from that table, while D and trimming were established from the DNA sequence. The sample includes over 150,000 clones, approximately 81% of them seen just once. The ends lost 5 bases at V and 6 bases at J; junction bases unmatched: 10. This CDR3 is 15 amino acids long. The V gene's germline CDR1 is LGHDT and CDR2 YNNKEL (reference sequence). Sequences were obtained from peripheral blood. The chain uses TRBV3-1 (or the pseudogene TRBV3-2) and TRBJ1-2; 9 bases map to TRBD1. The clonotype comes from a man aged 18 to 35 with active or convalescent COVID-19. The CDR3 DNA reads TGTGCCAGCAGCACCCGGACGGGACAGGGAAATGGCTACACCTTC. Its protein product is CASSTRTGQGNGYTF.